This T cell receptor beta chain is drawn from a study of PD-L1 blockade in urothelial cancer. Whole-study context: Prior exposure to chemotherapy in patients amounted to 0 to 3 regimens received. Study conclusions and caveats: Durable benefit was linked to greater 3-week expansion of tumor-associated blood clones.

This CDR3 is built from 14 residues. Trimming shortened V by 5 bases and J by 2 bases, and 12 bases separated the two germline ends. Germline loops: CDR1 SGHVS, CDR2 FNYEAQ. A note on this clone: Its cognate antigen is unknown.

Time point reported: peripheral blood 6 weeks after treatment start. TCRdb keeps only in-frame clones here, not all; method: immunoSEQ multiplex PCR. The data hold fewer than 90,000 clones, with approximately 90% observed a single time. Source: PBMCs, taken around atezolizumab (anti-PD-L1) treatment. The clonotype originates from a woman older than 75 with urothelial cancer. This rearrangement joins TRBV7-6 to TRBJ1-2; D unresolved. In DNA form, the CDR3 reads TGTGCCAGCAGCCAACAGACGGGAAACTATGGCTACACCTTC. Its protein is CASSQQTGNYGYTF.